This T cell receptor (beta chain) was sequenced in a study of OX40 agonist ivuxolimab in advanced cancers. Background on the study: Each patient was given ivuxolimab into a vein every 2 weeks, at 0.01 to 10 mg/kg. In three patients, partial responses were observed, one with hepatocellular carcinoma and two with cutaneous melanoma.

Data came from immunoSEQ multiplex PCR; TCRdb stores just in-frame clones and leaves some out. Altogether under 70,000 clones are present, about 85% being singletons, with the ten largest covering around 2%. Of note for this clone: Its antigen is still unknown.

Study-level findings and limits: A proportion of nonresponders additionally exhibited low normalized T-cell clonal expansion.

This clonotype was sampled from an adult with an advanced solid tumor such as melanoma, head and neck, liver or kidney cancer. The sequenced sample was CD4+ or CD8+ T cells sorted from blood, obtained in a trial of the OX40 agonist ivuxolimab.

The CDR3 DNA reads as TGCGCCAGCAGCCAAGTGGAGGGAAGTCAGCCCCAGCATTTT. Its protein is CASSQVEGSQPQHF. This chain uses TRBV4-1 with TRBJ1-5; D gene ambiguous. Between the trimmed V and J ends, which lost 1 base and 6 bases, there was a span of 10 bases. The CDR3 loop spans 14 amino acids. Germline loops: CDR1 MGHRA, CDR2 YSYEKL.